This T cell receptor (beta chain) was recovered during a study of early T cells in non-severe SARS-CoV-2 infection. Each CDR3 protein gets one entry after TCRdb re-called the 5' RACE reads with MiXCR. The sample lists around 45,000 distinct CDR3 sequences, roughly 7% occurring once. V lost 1 base and J 8 bases, leaving 3 bases between the germline ends. The CDR3 covers 11 residues. Germline V gene data show CDR1 as SEHNR and CDR2 as FQNEAQ (reference sequence). Material: whole blood. The source of this sequence is an adult who was a healthcare worker with PCR-confirmed SARS-CoV-2 infection or an uninfected control (not recorded which). This sequence joins TRBV7-9 and TRBJ2-1; D gene unclear. The CDR3: CASSLVHEQFF. The DNA of the CDR3 is TGTGCCAGCAGCTTAGTCCATGAGCAGTTCTTC.